This is a list of T cell receptor beta chains from one sample in a study of cytomegalovirus exposure and HLA in healthy donors. The assay was immunoSEQ multiplex PCR, and TCRdb's table has in-frame clones only and misses some. The repertoire has 80,000 or so clones, over 9.5% of them found once; the top ten carry almost 25%. The sequenced sample consisted of PBMCs. All receptors derive from a man between 60 and 75 years old in good health and CMV-seropositive. The CDR3 runs from the conserved cysteine through the conserved F or W. A D gene is named only where the DNA matches it firmly. Some rows mark clone size as missing; the rest say once, few, many or name a class of expanded clone.

J: TRBJ2-1; V: TRBV18; size: few; D: TRBD2; length: 17; CDR3: CASSPGTSGRGDNEQFF; DNA: TGTGCCAGCTCACCTGGGACTAGCGGACGGGGGGACAATGAGCAGTTCTTC
J: TRBJ1-2; V: TRBV10-3; size: -; D: -; length: 12; CDR3: CAISETDYGYTF; DNA: TGTGCCATCAGTGAGACGGACTATGGCTACACCTTC
J: TRBJ1-1; V: TRBV29-1; size: few; D: TRBD1; length: 15; CDR3: CSVEGTGGSGTEAFF; DNA: TGCAGCGTTGAGGGGACAGGGGGCTCAGGCACTGAAGCTTTCTTT
J: TRBJ2-3; V: TRBV19; size: few; D: -; length: 16; CDR3: CASSIFPPQGTDTQYF; DNA: TGTGCCAGTAGTATTTTCCCCCCGCAGGGAACAGATACGCAGTATTTT
J: TRBJ1-5; V: TRBV30; size: few; D: -; length: 16; CDR3: CAWSSARERINQPQHF; DNA: TGTGCCTGGAGTTCCGCGAGGGAAAGAATTAATCAGCCCCAGCATTTT
J: TRBJ2-2; V: TRBV28; size: -; D: -; length: 13; CDR3: CASSLAGTGELFF; DNA: TGTGCCAGCAGTTTAGCGGGCACCGGGGAGCTGTTTTTT
J: TRBJ2-5; V: TRBV29-1; size: -; D: TRBD2; length: 13; CDR3: CSVEAGAGETQYF; DNA: TGCAGCGTAGAAGCGGGAGCGGGTGAGACCCAGTACTTC
J: TRBJ2-1; V: TRBV29-1; size: -; D: -; length: 15; CDR3: CSVEAPQVTFNEQFF; DNA: TGCAGCGTTGAAGCCCCTCAGGTGACATTTAATGAGCAGTTCTTC
J: TRBJ1-5; V: TRBV2; size: -; D: -; length: 13; CDR3: CVSSDLRGQPQHF; DNA: TGTGTCAGCAGTGATTTACGGGGGCAGCCCCAGCATTTT
J: TRBJ1-4; V: TRBV7-8; size: few; D: TRBD1; length: 19; CDR3: CASSLRDRGRSANNEKLFF; DNA: TGTGCCAGCAGCTTAAGGGACAGGGGGCGATCAGCCAATAATGAAAAACTGTTTTTT
J: TRBJ2-2; V: TRBV18; size: -; D: -; length: 12; CDR3: CASSTRTGELFF; DNA: TGTGCCAGCTCAACAAGAACCGGGGAGCTGTTTTTT
J: TRBJ1-1; V: TRBV28; size: -; D: -; length: 13; CDR3: CASSLLSGTEAFF; DNA: TGTGCCAGCAGTTTATTAAGCGGGACTGAAGCTTTCTTT
J: TRBJ2-1; V: TRBV28; size: few; D: TRBD1; length: 18; CDR3: CASSSPRKQGRTYNEQFF; DNA: TGTGCCAGCAGTTCACCCAGGAAACAGGGGCGAACTTACAATGAGCAGTTCTTC
J: TRBJ2-7; V: TRBV4-2; size: -; D: TRBD2; length: 15; CDR3: CASSQGLADSYEQYF; DNA: TGTGCCAGCAGCCAGGGACTAGCGGACTCCTACGAGCAGTACTTC
J: TRBJ2-2; V: TRBV11-3; size: -; D: -; length: 15; CDR3: CASSLGTGPTGELFF; DNA: TGTGCCAGCAGCTTAGGAACAGGGCCTACCGGGGAGCTGTTTTTT
J: TRBJ1-4; V: TRBV2; size: -; D: TRBD1; length: 15; CDR3: CASTSQGQANEKLFF; DNA: TGTGCCAGCACCTCACAAGGACAGGCTAATGAAAAACTGTTTTTT
J: TRBJ2-2; V: TRBV28; size: -; D: TRBD2; length: 16; CDR3: CASRRLAGVITGELFF; DNA: TGTGCCAGCAGGAGACTAGCGGGAGTAATCACCGGGGAGCTGTTTTTT
J: TRBJ1-5; V: TRBV5-6; size: few; D: -; length: 15; CDR3: CASSLGQGLNQPQHF; DNA: TGTGCCAGCAGCTTGGGCCAGGGCCTCAATCAGCCCCAGCATTTT